The clone carrying this T cell receptor (beta chain) has only one observation. This CDR3 comprises 16 residues. Trimming took 4 bases from V and 3 from J; bases not matched to a gene: 8. Germline V gives CDR1 GTSNPN, CDR2 SVGIG (reference sequence). These data originate in a study of blood T cell repertoires in COVID-19. The assay was immunoSEQ multiplex PCR, and TCRdb's table has in-frame clones only and misses some. Of some 320,000 clones in the sample, roughly nine tenths are singletons; the top ten hold 2% to 3%. The sample consisted of PBMCs or T cells enriched from blood (not recorded which). V is TRBV30 and J is TRBJ2-6, with 8 bases fitting TRBD1. This clonotype originated in a man between 60 and 75 years old who had recovered from COVID-19. This CDR3 is CAWTWGQAVGANVLTF. CDR3 bases: TGTGCCTGGACGTGGGGACAGGCCGTTGGGGCCAACGTCCTGACTTTC.